These 16 T cell receptor beta chains came from one sample sequenced in a study of cytomegalovirus exposure and HLA in healthy donors. Amplification used 60 Vbeta primers and 13 Jbeta primers. The table came from immunoSEQ multiplex PCR; TCRdb's copy has only in-frame clones and leaves some out. The data contain more than 150,000 clones, about four fifths of them singletons. The sequenced material came from PBMCs. The receptors here all came from a man aged 50 to 60 in good health and CMV-seronegative.

The rearrangement joins TRBV28 to TRBJ2-7, with D tentatively TRBD1 (6 bases). Germline CDR1 MDHEN, CDR2 SYDVKM. V shed 10 bases and J shed 3 bases, with 19 bases lying between them. The CDR3 loop spans 14 amino acids. CDR3: CATHQGTTLYEQYF. The CDR3 DNA is TGTGCCACGCATCAGGGGACAACGCTCTACGAGCAGTACTTC.

V gene TRBV7-9 combines with J gene TRBJ2-3, with 8 bases aligning to TRBD2. Germline V lookup: CDR1 SEHNR, CDR2 FQNEAQ (reference sequence). V lost 5 bases, J lost 4 bases, and 11 bases stayed unmatched. This CDR3 has 16 residues. This chain's CDR3 is CASSPPSSGGADTQYF. CDR3 in DNA: TGTGCCAGCAGCCCCCCGTCCAGCGGGGGCGCAGATACGCAGTATTTT.

The CDR3 DNA reads as TGTGCCTGGAGGGCACAGGATAACTATGGCTACACCTTC. The encoded protein is CAWRAQDNYGYTF. The gene calls are TRBV30 and TRBJ1-2; possibly TRBD1 for D (5 bases). Germline lookup yields CDR1 GTSNPN and CDR2 SVGIG (reference sequence). The CDR3 runs 13 residues. V gave up 3 bases and J gave up 1 base, with 9 bases separating them.

The V call is TRBV28, the J call TRBJ1-4, with 8 nucleotides matching TRBD1. Germline V lookup: CDR1 MDHEN, CDR2 SYDVKM. The CDR3 sequence is 15 residues long. V gave up 6 bases and J gave up 4 bases; unmatched junction bases: 7. CDR3 nucleotides: TGTGCCAGCAGCCAAAACAGGGGGAGTAATGAAAAACTGTTTTTT. It codes for CASSQNRGSNEKLFF.

The genes are TRBV27 and TRBJ2-1; 13 bases are a match to TRBD2. With V trimmed by 3 bases and J by 8 bases, 10 bases remained unmatched. CDR3 length equals 17 residues. Germline lookup yields CDR1 MNHEY and CDR2 SMNVEV (reference sequence). CDR3 sequence: CASSFPGTSGMVDEQFF. DNA for the CDR3: TGTGCCAGCAGTTTTCCCGGGACTAGCGGGATGGTTGATGAGCAGTTCTTC.

The chain has TRBV19 and TRBJ2-5, with 12 bases matching TRBD2. The CDR3 extends over 15 amino acids. Germline V gene data show CDR1 as LNHDA and CDR2 as SQIVND (reference sequence). V dropped 4 bases and J dropped 5; count of bases not matched to a gene: 5. CDR3 bases: TGTGCCAGTAGTACTCGGACTAGCGGGACGGAGACCCAGTACTTC. It yields the protein CASSTRTSGTETQYF.

The chain has TRBV18 and TRBJ1-1, with 7 bases lining up with TRBD1. The germline V gene has CDR1 KGHSH and CDR2 LQKENI. V was clipped by 2 bases and J by 7 bases; unmatched bases: 10. The CDR3 is made up of 15 amino acids. CDR3 region: CASSPRGTALDEAFF. CDR3 coding DNA: TGTGCCAGCTCACCAAGGGGGACAGCCCTCGATGAAGCTTTCTTT.

The V call is TRBV5-5, the J call TRBJ1-2, with D perhaps matching TRBD1 (5 bases). CDR1 and CDR2 from the germline V gene are SGHKS and YYEKEE (reference sequence). This CDR3 has 12 amino acids. V lost 2 bases and J lost 7, with 9 bases in between. This chain's CDR3 is CASSFGGAGYTF. The DNA of the CDR3 is TGTGCCAGCAGCTTCGGAGGGGCTGGCTACACCTTC.

The V call is TRBV19, the J call TRBJ2-1, with D maybe TRBD2 (6 bases). Germline V gene lookup returns CDR1 LNHDA and CDR2 SQIVND (reference sequence). This CDR3 comprises 15 residues. V was trimmed by 1 base and J by 4 bases, leaving 11 bases between them. The CDR3 DNA reads TGTGCCAGTAGTATAGCGGGAGTGAGGTACAATGAGCAGTTCTTC. It specifies CASSIAGVRYNEQFF.

This clone was counted a single time. This chain uses TRBV2 with TRBJ2-7; 7 bases are shared with TRBD2. Germline V CDR1 and CDR2: SNHLY, FYNNEI. This CDR3 has 16 amino acids. V was clipped by 4 bases and J by 6 bases; unmatched bases: 15. The DNA for the CDR3 is TGTGCCAGCAGTGTCTTCGGGACTCCCGGGAGGCCCGAGCAGTACTTC. It is translated as CASSVFGTPGRPEQYF.

The table lists this clone with a few counts. This specimen includes other DNA sequences encoding the same CDR3. V and J are TRBV6-5 and TRBJ1-4; D is unresolved. V lost 6 bases, J lost 7 bases, and 6 bases lay in between. Germline V gene lookup returns CDR1 MNHEY and CDR2 SVGAGI. The CDR3 contains 11 residues. As DNA, the CDR3 is TGTGCCAGCAGCCCCGGTGAAAAACTGTTTTTT. Encoded protein: CASSPGEKLFF.

V usage is TRBV7-2 and J usage is TRBJ2-5; TRBD2 matches 9 bases. Trimming removed 3 bases from V and 5 bases from J; junction bases left unmatched: 16. CDR1 and CDR2 from the germline V gene are SGHTA and FQGNSA. The CDR3 extends over 18 amino acids. The CDR3 is CASSFISGGPTLQETQYF. CDR3 DNA sequence: TGTGCCAGCAGCTTCATTAGCGGGGGACCTACGCTCCAGGAGACCCAGTACTTC. The full variable domain, with the rest looked up from reference TRBV7-2 and TRBJ2-5, is GAGVSQSPSNKVTEKGKDVELRCDPISGHTALYWYRQSLGQGLEFLIYFQGNSAPDKSGLPSDRFSAERTGGSVSTLTIQRTQQEDSAVYLCASSFISGGPTLQETQYFGPGTRLLVL.

The V gene is TRBV5-1, the J gene TRBJ2-1, with D maybe TRBD2 (6 bases). Germline V CDR1 and CDR2: SGHRS, YFSETQ. V gave up 2 bases and J gave up 3 bases, with 12 bases separating them. This CDR3 is built from 15 residues. CDR3 sequence: CASSLLTGVYNEQFF. The CDR3 nucleotides are TGCGCCAGCAGCTTATTGACGGGGGTCTACAATGAGCAGTTCTTC. Combining the CDR3 with reference TRBV5-1 and TRBJ2-1 gives the whole variable domain KAGVTQTPRYLIKTRGQQVTLSCSPISGHRSVSWYQQTPGQGLQFLFEYFSETQRNKGNFPGRFSGRQFSNSRSEMNVSTLELGDSALYLCASSLLTGVYNEQFFGPGTRLTVL.

This chain links TRBV19 with TRBJ2-3; D remains unclear. Germline V gene lookup returns CDR1 LNHDA and CDR2 SQIVND (reference sequence). CDR3 size: 14 residues. With 5 bases removed from V and 3 bases from J, the gap between germline ends came to 12 bases. CDR3 coding DNA: TGTGCCAGTAGTCCCAAACCCCGGACAGATACGCAGTATTTT. It is translated as CASSPKPRTDTQYF.

The J gene is TRBJ2-7, the V gene TRBV5-1; TRBD1 matches 7 bases. With V trimmed by 6 bases and J by 4 bases, 10 bases remained unmatched. CDR3 length: 14 amino acids. Per the germline V gene, CDR1 is SGHRS and CDR2 is YFSETQ. The CDR3 bases are TGCGCCAGCACCCTGGGGACAGTGGAGTACGAGCAGTACTTC. Protein sequence: CASTLGTVEYEQYF.

This clone showed up just once. This CDR3 is CASSFGDSLVETQYF. DNA of the CDR3: TGCGCCAGCAGTTTCGGTGACAGCCTGGTGGAGACCCAGTACTTC. The chain recombines TRBV5-1 with TRBJ2-5, with a possible D match to TRBD1 (5 bases). The germline gives CDR1 SGHRS, CDR2 YFSETQ. Trimming took 5 bases from V and 5 from J, leaving 19 bases between them. This CDR3 comprises 15 residues. The variable domain in full, completed from reference TRBV5-1 and TRBJ2-5, reads KAGVTQTPRYLIKTRGQQVTLSCSPISGHRSVSWYQQTPGQGLQFLFEYFSETQRNKGNFPGRFSGRQFSNSRSEMNVSTLELGDSALYLCASSFGDSLVETQYFGPGTRLLVL.